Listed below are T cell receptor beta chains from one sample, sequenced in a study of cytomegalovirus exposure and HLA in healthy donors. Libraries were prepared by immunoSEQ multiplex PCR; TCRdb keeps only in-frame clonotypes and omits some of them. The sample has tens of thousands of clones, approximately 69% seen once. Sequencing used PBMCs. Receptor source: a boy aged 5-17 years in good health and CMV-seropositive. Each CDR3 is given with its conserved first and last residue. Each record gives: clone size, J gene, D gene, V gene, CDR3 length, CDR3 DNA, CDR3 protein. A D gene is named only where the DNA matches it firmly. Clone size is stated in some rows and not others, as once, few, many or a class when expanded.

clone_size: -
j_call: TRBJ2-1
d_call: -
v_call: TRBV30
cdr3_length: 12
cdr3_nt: TGTGCCTGGAGTGACGCGGCCAATGAGCAGTTCTTC
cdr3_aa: CAWSDAANEQFF

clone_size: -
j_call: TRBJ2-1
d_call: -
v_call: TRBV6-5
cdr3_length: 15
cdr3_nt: TGTGCCAGCAGTTACGTTGTTCCCCCCCCGAATGAGCAGTTCTTC
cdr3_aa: CASSYVVPPPNEQFF

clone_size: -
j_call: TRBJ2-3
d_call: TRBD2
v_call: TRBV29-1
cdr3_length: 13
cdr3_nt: TGCAGCGTTGAAAGCGGGGGCACAGATACGCAGTATTTT
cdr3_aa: CSVESGGTDTQYF

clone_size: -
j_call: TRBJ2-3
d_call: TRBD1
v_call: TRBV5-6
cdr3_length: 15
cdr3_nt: TGTGCCAGCAGTCACGCCGGGACAGGCACAGATACGCAGTATTTT
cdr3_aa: CASSHAGTGTDTQYF

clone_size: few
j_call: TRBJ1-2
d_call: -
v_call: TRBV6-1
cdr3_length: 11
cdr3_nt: TGTGCCAGCAGTCACAATTGTGGCTACACCTTC
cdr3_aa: CASSHNCGYTF

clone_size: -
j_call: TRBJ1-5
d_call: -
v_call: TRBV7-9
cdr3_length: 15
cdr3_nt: TGTGCCAGCAGCTTAGGGGGGGGCGCCGGTCAGCCCCAGCATTTT
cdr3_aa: CASSLGGGAGQPQHF

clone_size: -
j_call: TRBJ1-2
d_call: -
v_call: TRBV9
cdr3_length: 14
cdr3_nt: TGTGCCAGCAGCCCTACCTGGGGGCACGAAGGCTACACCTTC
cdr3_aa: CASSPTWGHEGYTF

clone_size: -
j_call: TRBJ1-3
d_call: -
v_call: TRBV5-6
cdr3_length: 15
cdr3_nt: TGTGCCAGCAGCCCAGACTTTTCCTCTGGAAACACCATATATTTT
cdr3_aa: CASSPDFSSGNTIYF

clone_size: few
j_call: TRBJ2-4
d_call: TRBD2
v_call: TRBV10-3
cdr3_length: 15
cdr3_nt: TGTGCCATCAGCGACACTCTAGCGGGGGAGGACATTCAGTACTTC
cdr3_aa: CAISDTLAGEDIQYF

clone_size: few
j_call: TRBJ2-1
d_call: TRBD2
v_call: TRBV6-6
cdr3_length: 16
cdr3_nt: TGTGCCAGCAGTTACGGGACTAGCGGGAGCAGTGATGAGCAGTTCTTC
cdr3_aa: CASSYGTSGSSDEQFF

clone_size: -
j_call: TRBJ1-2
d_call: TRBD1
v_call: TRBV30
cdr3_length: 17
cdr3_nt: TGTGCCTGGAGTGTACCCCATCCGGGACAGACGCCAGAAGTCTACACCTTC
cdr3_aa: CAWSVPHPGQTPEVYTF

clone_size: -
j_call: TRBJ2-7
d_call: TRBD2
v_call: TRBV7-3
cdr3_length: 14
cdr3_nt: TGTGCCAGCAGCGTAACGGGAGGCACGGACGAGCAGTACTTC
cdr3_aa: CASSVTGGTDEQYF

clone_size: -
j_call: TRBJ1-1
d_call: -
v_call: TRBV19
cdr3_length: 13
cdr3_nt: TGTGCCAGTACGCATACGAGAGTCACTGAAGCTTTCTTT
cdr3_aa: CASTHTRVTEAFF

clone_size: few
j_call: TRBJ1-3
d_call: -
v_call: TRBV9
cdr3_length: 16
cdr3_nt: TGTGCCAGCAGCGTACAGCGAGCCGACTCTGGAAACACCATATATTTT
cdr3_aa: CASSVQRADSGNTIYF

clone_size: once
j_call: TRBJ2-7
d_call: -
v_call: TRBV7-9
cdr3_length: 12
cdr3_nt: TGTGCCAGCAGCTACGGGAACTACGAGCAGTACTTC
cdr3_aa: CASSYGNYEQYF

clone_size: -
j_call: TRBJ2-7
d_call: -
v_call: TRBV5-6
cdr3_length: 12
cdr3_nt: TGTGCCAGCAGCAGAGGGACCTACGAGCAGTACTTC
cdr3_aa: CASSRGTYEQYF

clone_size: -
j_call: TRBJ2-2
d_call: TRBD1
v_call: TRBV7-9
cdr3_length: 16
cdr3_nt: TGTGCCAGCAGCCAGCGGTCACAGGGGGCCGCCGGGGAGCTGTTTTTT
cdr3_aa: CASSQRSQGAAGELFF

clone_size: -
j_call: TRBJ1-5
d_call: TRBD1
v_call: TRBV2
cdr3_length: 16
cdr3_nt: TGTGCCAGCAGTTATCGGACAGGAAGGGGCAATCAGCCCCAGCATTTT
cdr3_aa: CASSYRTGRGNQPQHF

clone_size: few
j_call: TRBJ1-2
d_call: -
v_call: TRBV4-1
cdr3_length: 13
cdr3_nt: TGCGCCAGCAGCCAAGAATTTCGGGGTGGCTACACCTTC
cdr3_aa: CASSQEFRGGYTF

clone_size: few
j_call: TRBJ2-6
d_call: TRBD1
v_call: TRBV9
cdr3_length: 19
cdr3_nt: TGTGCCAGCAGCGCCGAAAGACAGGGGGCTTTCTCTGGGGCCAACGTCCTGACTTTC
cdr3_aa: CASSAERQGAFSGANVLTF

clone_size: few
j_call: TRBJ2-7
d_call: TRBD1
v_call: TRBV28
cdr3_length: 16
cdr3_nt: TGTGCCAGCAGTTTCAACATGGGGACAGGGTTCTACGAGCAGTACTTC
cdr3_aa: CASSFNMGTGFYEQYF

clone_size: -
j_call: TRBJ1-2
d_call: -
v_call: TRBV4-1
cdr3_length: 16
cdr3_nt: TGCGCCAGCAGCCAAGATAGGGGCAGAGCTAACTATGGCTACACCTTC
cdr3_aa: CASSQDRGRANYGYTF

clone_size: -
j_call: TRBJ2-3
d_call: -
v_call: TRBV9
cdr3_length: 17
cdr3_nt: TGTGCCAGCAGCGTAGCTCCGGGCAGGGGGACTGTAGATACGCAGTATTTT
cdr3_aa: CASSVAPGRGTVDTQYF

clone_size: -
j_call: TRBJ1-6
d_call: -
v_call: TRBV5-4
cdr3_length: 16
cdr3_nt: TGTGCCAGCAGCTTTGGTGGGCAGGGCGCCGGGTCACCCCTCCACTTT
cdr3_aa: CASSFGGQGAGSPLHF